A single sample is the source of the 25 T cell receptor beta chains below, sequenced in a study of blood T cells in healthy people across ages (dated by TCRdb to between 2015 and 2016). Libraries were prepared through 5' RACE. The run used an Illumina HiSeq 2500. A second PCR of roughly 7 to 12 cycles was performed with a sample-barcoded 5' primer and a J-beta primer mix. TCRdb cleaned the public reads at Q25 with fastp, built clones with MiXCR and kept in-frame beta chains. Records with the same CDR3 protein are collapsed into one entry carrying the most frequent genes and DNA. This sample gives around 1,500,000 distinct CDR3 sequences in total; approximately 38% of them show up just once. Under 8% of the sample is in the top ten clones. The sample comprised blood. The receptor set was obtained from a woman aged 18 to 35 in good health.

CDR3: CASSTGQGKWDEQFF. The DNA for the CDR3 is TGTGCCAGCAGCACGGGACAGGGGAAATGGGATGAGCAGTTCTTC. The chain is built from TRBV11-3 and TRBJ2-1, with TRBD1 identical over 10 bases. The CDR3 has 15 amino acids. V was pared by 5 bases and J by 8 bases, with 9 bases of the junction left unmatched. Germline V gene data show CDR1 as SGHNT and CDR2 as YENEEA.

The gene calls are TRBV7-2 and TRBJ2-5; no firm D call. The CDR3 totals 14 residues. CDR1 and CDR2 from the germline V gene are SGHTA and FQGNSA. The V gene lost 1 base and the J gene lost 7 bases, with 13 bases spanning the gap. DNA for the CDR3: TGTGCCAGCAGCTTAGGATCCACGGGTGGGACCCAGTACTTC. Protein sequence: CASSLGSTGGTQYF. The variable domain in full, completed from reference TRBV7-2 and TRBJ2-5, reads GAGVSQSPSNKVTEKGKDVELRCDPISGHTALYWYRQSLGQGLEFLIYFQGNSAPDKSGLPSDRFSAERTGGSVSTLTIQRTQQEDSAVYLCASSLGSTGGTQYFGPGTRLLVL.

V gene TRBV10-3 combines with J gene TRBJ2-2; 7 bases map to TRBD1. V trimming: 6 bases; J trimming: 5 bases; junction bases outside the gene matches: 6. CDR1 is ENHRY and CDR2 is SYGVKD in the germline V gene. The CDR3 is 14 amino acids. CDR3 loop: CAIRGGKITGELFF. The CDR3 region has the DNA TGTGCCATCAGAGGGGGCAAAATTACCGGGGAGCTGTTTTTT.

This clonotype showed up just a few times. V is TRBV20-1 and J is TRBJ2-1; the match to TRBD2 covers 7 bases. The CDR3 loop spans 14 amino acids. Per the germline V gene, CDR1 is DFQATT and CDR2 is SNEGSKA (reference sequence). The V segment lost 0 bases and the J segment 5 bases; nucleotides outside the gene matches: 4. This CDR3 is CSARDLAGNNEQFF. The CDR3 bases are TGCAGTGCTAGAGATTTAGCGGGCAACAATGAGCAGTTCTTC.

This clonotype was seen at least ten times. J is TRBJ2-6 and V is TRBV6-1; D is undetermined. The CDR3 is 15 residues long. V lost 1 base to trimming and J lost 2 bases, with 6 bases between them. The germline gives CDR1 MNHNS, CDR2 SASEGT. Written as DNA, the CDR3 is TGTGCCAGCAGTGAAGGGGCAGCTGGGGCCAACGTCCTGACTTTC. This gives the protein CASSEGAAGANVLTF.

This clonotype showed up just a few times. V gene TRBV20-1 combines with J gene TRBJ1-5; 7 positions match TRBD1. The ends lost 6 bases at V and 7 bases at J; junction bases unmatched: 12. The CDR3 is made up of 14 amino acids. Germline CDR1 and CDR2: DFQATT and SNEGSKA (reference sequence). This CDR3 is CSADGLTGNQPQHF. In nucleotides, the CDR3 is TGCAGTGCCGATGGCCTGACAGGGAACCAGCCCCAGCATTTT.

V and J are TRBV28 and TRBJ2-1; possibly TRBD2 for D (7 bases). Per germline, CDR1 MDHEN and CDR2 SYDVKM. The CDR3 contains 14 residues. Trimming pared 3 bases from V and 5 bases from J, leaving 11 bases between. This CDR3 reads CASSFVGGDNEQFF. For the CDR3, the DNA is TGTGCCAGCAGTTTTGTAGGGGGGGACAATGAGCAGTTCTTC.

This chain uses TRBV20-1 with TRBJ2-7, with 8 bases matching TRBD1. With the DNA end fitting TRBJ2-5 better, the J assignment may be wrong. There are 14 residues in the CDR3. The V gene's germline CDR1 is DFQATT and CDR2 SNEGSKA (reference sequence). CDR3 protein: CSASRTGFEETQYF. CDR3 nucleotide sequence: TGCAGTGCTAGCCGGACAGGGTTTGAGGAGACCCAGTACTTC.

The chain is built from TRBV19 and TRBJ2-7, with a weak D call TRBD1 (6 bases). Germline CDR1 is LNHDA and CDR2 is SQIVND (reference sequence). The CDR3 has 15 residues. V was pared by 5 bases and J by 0 bases, with 14 bases between. CDR3 bases: TGTGCCAGTAGTCCGGATCAGGGGAGCTCCTACGAGCAGTACTTC. Its translation is CASSPDQGSSYEQYF.

J is TRBJ1-1 and V is TRBV11-2; D not certain. This CDR3 has 14 residues. Trimming cost V 4 bases and J 0 bases, with 9 bases left between them. Germline loops: CDR1 SGHAT, CDR2 FQNNGV. The CDR3 protein is CASSSTPMNTEAFF. The CDR3 DNA reads as TGTGCCAGCAGCTCGACTCCTATGAACACTGAAGCTTTCTTT.

The V call is TRBV5-4, the J call TRBJ1-6; possibly TRBD1 for D (5 bases). Trimming shortened V by 4 bases and J by 7 bases, and 15 bases separated the two germline ends. CDR1 is SGHNT and CDR2 is YYREEE in the germline V gene (reference sequence). This CDR3 comprises 15 residues. The CDR3 loop reads CASSPDGRGNSPLHF. CDR3 bases: TGTGCCAGCAGCCCCGACGGGAGGGGAAATTCACCCCTCCACTTT.

The genes are TRBV6-1 and TRBJ1-2; 8 positions match TRBD1. From germline, CDR1 is MNHNS and CDR2 SASEGT. V was pared by 6 bases and J by 13 bases, with 13 bases of the junction left unmatched. The CDR3 runs 13 residues. CDR3 in amino acids: CASSDGTGEGRTF. CDR3 in DNA: TGTGCCAGCAGCGACGGGACAGGCGAGGGCCGCACCTTC.

The chain has TRBV5-1 and TRBJ2-5, with TRBD2 as a possible D gene (6 bases). The germline CDR1 and CDR2 sequences are SGHRS and YFSETQ. V lost 0 bases to trimming and J lost 1 base, with 13 bases between them. The CDR3 is 16 amino acids. The CDR3 nucleotides are TGCGCCAGCAGCTTGGGTATAGCGGAACTCCAAGAGACCCAGTACTTC. Translated: CASSLGIAELQETQYF.

This clonotype was found once. The chain couples TRBV12-3 or TRBV12-4 to TRBJ2-5; 7 bases match TRBD1. Near its end, the DNA agrees better with TRBJ2-7, so the J call may be wrong. The CDR3 is 13 amino acids. CDR3 nucleotide sequence: TGTGCCAGCAGACCCGGACAGGCGGGCGAGCAGTACTTC. Protein sequence: CASRPGQAGEQYF.

On this clonotype: An end of the junction does not agree with germline; a read error may underlie this. Here the CDR3 DNA reads TGTGCCAGCAGCCTAGCGGGAGGGGTCGACGAGCAGTACTTC. This sequence encodes CASSLAGGVDEQYF. The V and J genes are TRBV7-6 and TRBJ2-7, with 12 positions matching TRBD2. Germline V CDR1 and CDR2: SGHVS, FNYEAQ. This CDR3 comprises 14 residues.

A few counts support this clonotype. V usage is TRBV9 and J usage is TRBJ2-1, with D unresolved. The ends were cut back, 5 bases at V and 1 base at J, with 4 bases in the middle. Per germline, CDR1 SGDLS and CDR2 YYNGEE. The CDR3 contains 12 residues. CDR3 loop: CASRNSYNEQFF. CDR3 DNA sequence: TGTGCCAGCAGGAATTCCTACAATGAGCAGTTCTTC.

This clonotype was observed a handful of times. The chain recombines TRBV3-1 with TRBJ1-5; 7 nucleotides align to TRBD1. Germline V lookup: CDR1 LGHDT, CDR2 YNNKEL (reference sequence). V gave up 0 bases and J gave up 4 bases; unmatched junction bases: 6. This CDR3 is built from 16 residues. In DNA, the CDR3 is TGTGCCAGCAGCCAAGAGGGGACAGCCAAGAATCAGCCCCAGCATTTT. Its protein is CASSQEGTAKNQPQHF.

The V call is TRBV10-3, the J call TRBJ2-1; 9 bases are a match to TRBD1. From germline, CDR1 is ENHRY and CDR2 SYGVKD. J was trimmed by 3 bases and V by 7 bases; bases with no gene match: 4. CDR3 length equals 14 residues. The CDR3 sequence: CAITGQGSYNEQFF. The CDR3 coding sequence is TGTGCCATCACAGGACAGGGGAGCTACAATGAGCAGTTCTTC.

J is TRBJ1-2 and V is TRBV21-1; the table calls TRBD1, which could not be checked here. TRBV21-1 is flagged as a pseudogene. CDR3 length equals 9 residues. CDR3 protein: CAGPSGYTF. DNA of the CDR3: TGTGCTGGTCCCAGTGGCTACACCTTC.

CDR3 residues: CASSHMGTEAFF. The CDR3 bases are TGTGCCAGCAGCCACATGGGGACTGAAGCTTTCTTT. The chain is built from TRBV9 and TRBJ1-1; D gene unclear. The length of the CDR3 is 12 residues. Germline V gene sequence: CDR1 SGDLS, CDR2 YYNGEE. The V end lost 4 bases, the J end lost 5 bases, and 9 bases lay between the germline ends.

This chain links TRBV3-1 with TRBJ1-5, with TRBD1 matching over 7 bases. Germline CDR1 is LGHDT and CDR2 is YNNKEL (reference sequence). The CDR3 has 14 residues. V lost 0 bases and J lost 11; bases outside the gene matches: 7. In DNA form, the CDR3 reads TGTGCCAGCAGCCAAGAACTGGGGGGGACAGCCCAGCATTTT. This codes for CASSQELGGTAQHF.

This clonotype was counted ten times or more. V and J are TRBV9 and TRBJ2-7; D is perhaps TRBD1 (5 bases). The CDR3 covers 13 residues. Germline loops: CDR1 SGDLS, CDR2 YYNGEE. V was pared by 0 bases and J by 3 bases, with 7 bases between. The DNA for the CDR3 is TGTGCCAGCAGCGTAGGACAGAACTACGAGCAGTACTTC. Protein product: CASSVGQNYEQYF.

The chain has TRBV12-3 or TRBV12-4 and TRBJ2-1; D unclear. Trimming shortened V by 7 bases and J by 6 bases, and 13 bases separated the two germline ends. The CDR3 is 13 residues long. Here the CDR3 DNA reads TGTGCCAGCAACGGTTCCCCCCTCAATGAGCAGTTCTTC. Residues: CASNGSPLNEQFF.

CDR3 sequence reads: CASSVARASGQETQYF. The CDR3 DNA reads TGTGCCAGCAGCGTAGCTCGGGCTAGCGGTCAAGAGACCCAGTACTTC. The rearrangement joins TRBV9 to TRBJ2-7; 7 bases agree with TRBD2. Judging by the DNA end, TRBJ2-5 fits better; the J call may be wrong. Looked up from germline, CDR1 is SGDLS and CDR2 is YYNGEE. CDR3 length: 16 residues.

This clonotype was observed a single time. This sequence joins TRBV27 and TRBJ1-2; TRBD1 is a possible D gene (5 bases). CDR1 MNHEY and CDR2 SMNVEV come from the germline V gene (reference sequence). V lost 5 bases and J 6 bases, leaving 16 bases between the germline ends. This CDR3 is built from 14 residues. CDR3 in amino acids: CASSRGRVNDGYTF. Written as DNA, the CDR3 is TGTGCCAGCAGTCGGGGCAGGGTGAATGATGGCTACACCTTC.